The T cell receptor beta chain described here comes from a study of response to subunit inactivated influenza vaccine listed by TCRdb under 2018. About the investigation overall: The study used deep quantitative T cell receptor repertoire profiling to track responses to a trivalent subunit inactivated influenza vaccine. The research as a whole found: According to the authors, only a limited number of new T cells may be recruited by each seasonal influenza vaccination.

The library was made by RT-PCR. Sequencing relied on an Illumina HiSeq 2500. TCRdb's own reprocessing of the public reads used fastp at Q25 and MiXCR and kept productive beta chains. When rows share a CDR3 protein, they turn into one entry using the most common DNA and genes. A total of approximately 170,000 distinct CDR3 sequences appear in this sample, approximately 12% of them only once. Approximately 32% of the sample is held by the ten biggest clonotypes. This clonotype was seen a few times. Its antigen is still unknown. No base qualities exist here, and no much larger clone lies one base off it. CDR1 is given as SGHVS and CDR2 as FQNEAQ, both from the germline V gene. The CDR3 holds 13 amino acids from the cysteine to the phenylalanine. The entry retains the CDR3 DNA only, 39 bases that are in frame from base 1. V loses 4 bases, J loses 2 bases, and the germline ends lie 9 bases apart. These data were also filed under a second study, of T cells expressing NK-cell markers. As that second paper reports: The TCR beta cDNA libraries were made using 5'RACE template switching, a step that added both a universal primer site and unique molecular identifiers. TCR beta-chain repertoires were profiled in sorted CD3+CD56+NKG2C+, CD3+CD56+NKG2C- and CD3+CD56-NKG2C+ T-cell subsets from about 8 donors. Of the eight sequenced donors, seven were found to be HCMV-seropositive and one was found to be HCMV-seronegative. To restrict sorting to alphabetaTCR-expressing T cells, an anti-gammadeltaTCR antibody was added in several experiments. For roughly six donors, the dominant CD3+CD56+NKG2C+ clonotypes were among the top 10 CD8+ clonotypes and accounted for about 1.0-8% of CD8+ T cells. Those dominant clonotypes were again the most abundant among CD3+CD56-NKG2C+ cells in a few donors, at about 28.3-65%. It remained unclear whether the expanded NKG2C-expressing T cell clones were specific for HCMV antigens. The study sequenced eight donors, all healthy volunteers chosen at random: three men and five women. To determine HCMV serostatus, a commercial ELISA kit was used to detect HCMV-specific IgG in serum. Peripheral blood mononuclear cells were isolated from blood by Ficoll density gradient centrifugation. CD4+ and CD8+ T cells were isolated from PBMC by magnetic immunoseparation with Miltenyi isolation kits. Synthesis of cDNA was primed from the TCR beta constant segment and was followed by two consecutive PCR amplification steps. Libraries were sequenced as 2 x 150 bp reads on Illumina HiSeq 2000/2500, MiSeq or NextSeq. MIGEC handled demultiplexing of the reads and grouping by UMI, while MiTCR was used to assemble and quantify clonotypes. To exclude erroneous sequences, only TCR cDNA sequences supported by at least two reads were retained. The tcR package was used for downstream repertoire analysis, and clonotypes were matched across fractions by CDR3 nucleotide sequence plus V segment. VDJmatch was used to annotate antigen specificity against VDJdb, with one amino acid substitution in CDR3 permitted.

Sequencing used CD8+ T cells sorted from PBMCs, obtained 12 days after vaccination. The sequence derives from a man in his forties or fifties who received an inactivated influenza vaccine. Donor details come from another sample of the same person, matched by shared clones. Here the chain combines TRBV7-8 and TRBJ2-7, with TRBD1 perhaps the D gene, on 5 matching bases. The CDR3 protein: CASSSDTAYEQYF. The nucleotide sequence reads as follows: TGTGCCAGCAGCTCGGACACGGCCTACGAGCAGTACTTC.